This record concerns one T cell receptor (beta chain) sequence. Its binding antigen is unknown. No much larger clone exists at a distance of one base, and base qualities are not known. Relative to germline, V is 0 bases shorter and J is 2 bases shorter, with 19 bases between their ends. From the cysteine through the phenylalanine, the CDR3 covers 18 amino acids. Only the CDR3 DNA stays, 54 bases, in frame from base 1. From the germline V gene (reference sequence), CDR1 is MNHEY and CDR2 is SMNVEV. The data originate from a study of CD8+ T cells in alopecia areata (dated 2018 in TCRdb). With respect to the entire study: Treated patients were enrolled in an open-label pilot trial of oral tofacitinib, 5 to 10 mg twice daily, for moderate-to-severe alopecia areata. The RNA source kit depended on sample type: the PAXgene miRNA kit for fixed scalp, the miRNeasy kit for PBMCs, and the RNeasy kit for mouse skin. To study T cell clonal expansion in alopecia areata, the researchers applied high-throughput TCRbeta sequencing to both the C3H/HeJ mouse model and human patients. Clonality in the scalp was compared among normal scalp (n=4), patchy alopecia areata scalp (n=8), and alopecia totalis/universalis scalp (n=8). Tofacitinib-treated patients had biopsies at baseline and at 4 and 24 weeks of treatment, with a later scalp biopsy in several patients. TCRbeta CDR3 regions were amplified by immunoSEQ multiplex PCR with 35 Vbeta forward and 13 Jbeta reverse primers. Human TCRbeta sequencing covered scalp tissue and sorted CD4+ and CD8+ peripheral blood T cells from patchy and totalis/universalis alopecia areata patients and healthy controls. Patients received tofacitinib for 6 to 18 months and were then followed off drug for 6 months to check for delayed response and recurrence. The SALT score, which quantifies the percentage of affected scalp surface area, was used to measure disease severity in treated patients.

The library was made by the immunoSEQ multiplex PCR assay. RNA was extracted from all samples and reverse transcribed into cDNA as template for TCR sequencing. First-strand cDNA was synthesized with SuperScript III using a 2:1 mix of oligo-dT and random hexamers. A synthetic immune receptor repertoire was used to gauge amplification bias, and whatever bias remained was removed computationally. Concerning the study's data processing: Raw reads were preprocessed for error removal, and CDR3 was defined according to IMGT conventions as running from the conserved cysteine to phenylalanine. Clonality was computed by normalizing Shannon entropy by log2 of the number of productive unique TCRs and subtracting the result from 1. Whether scalp clones were CD4 or CD8 was inferred by matching scalp TCRbeta sequences against CD4 and CD8 repertoires sorted from blood. TCRdb re-hosts the immuneACCESS table, in-frame sequences only. Its copies lack some clones; in the studies checked, an unresolved V gene accounts for under half of them, and the cause for the rest is not known. V and J calls and clone size follow that table, whereas D and trimming were derived from the DNA. Here the sample has about 220,000 clones; about 50% occur a single time. The ten biggest clones cover roughly 1.6% of the sample.

The time point label for this specimen denotes: 4 weeks on oral tofacitinib. Interpreted using the paper, the treatment or condition label stands for: oral pan-JAK inhibitor, 5-10 mg twice daily. Lesional scalp punch biopsies and peripheral blood were collected from alopecia areata patients. PBMCs were isolated by density centrifugation and stained for CD3, CD4 and CD8, and CD4+ and CD8+ T cells were sorted on a FACSAria. Points the paper makes about the study in general: Many expanded lesional clones were found to persist in scalp and blood during tofacitinib treatment, and relapse after treatment cessation may be partly explained by this persistence. Scalp TCR repertoire analysis is complicated because resident alphabeta T cells in normal human skin are also sequenced, whereas mouse skin is dominated by gammadelta T cells. Shared TCR sequences between patients were less evident than in mice, which may be partly attributable to HLA diversity in the patient population. With tofacitinib, both scalp clonality and the number of expanded CD8+ clones among the top 100 scalp clones went down significantly. Because the treated cohort was small and had just a single nonresponder, larger studies are needed to establish links between baseline CD8+ expansion and response. Higher clonality and more expanded CD8+ clones were observed in lesional scalp than in normal scalp, particularly in alopecia totalis/universalis, a finding suggestive of antigenic drive.

The starting material was CD4+ T cells sorted from blood, obtained at week 4, from a patient treated with tofacitinib. The TCR comes from a human donor with alopecia areata. The receptor chain draws on TRBV27 and TRBJ1-2; the D segment cannot be called with confidence. The CDR3 in this case is CASSLSAQPADQNYGYTF. The nucleotide sequence reads as follows: TGTGCCAGCAGTTTATCTGCGCAGCCGGCGGATCAAAACTATGGCTACACCTTC.